A selection of T cell receptor beta chains follows, all from one sample in a study of OX40 agonist ivuxolimab in advanced cancers. The assay was immunoSEQ multiplex PCR, and TCRdb's table has in-frame clones only and misses some. The sample includes 60,000 to 75,000 clones, around 90% of them seen just once. Here the sequenced sample was CD4+ or CD8+ T cells sorted from blood, taken in a trial of the OX40 agonist ivuxolimab. The origin of the receptors is an adult with an advanced solid tumor such as melanoma, head and neck, liver or kidney cancer. Each CDR3 is given with its conserved first and last residue. Each record gives: clone size, V gene, D gene, J gene, CDR3 DNA, CDR3 protein. D genes are given only for firm matches. The size entry is marked missing in some rows and otherwise reads once, few, many or a size class.

few	TRBV7-9	TRBD1	TRBJ1-2	TGTGCCAGCAGCCCGAGACAGGGACAGATCTATGGCTACACCTTC	CASSPRQGQIYGYTF
.	TRBV6-5	.	TRBJ1-5	TGTGCCAGCAGTTATCAGGGGAGCAATCAGCCCCAGCATTTT	CASSYQGSNQPQHF
.	TRBV7-9	.	TRBJ2-3	TGTGCCAGCAGCCCGGGGGGCCGAGACACAGATACGCAGTATTTT	CASSPGGRDTDTQYF
once	TRBV28	.	TRBJ1-4	TGTGCCAGCCACTCAGGCGGTCGCCGCGAAAAACTGTTTTTT	CASHSGGRREKLFF
.	TRBV19	.	TRBJ1-3	TGTGCCAGTAGTGCCCTTGGGACAATTGTAGGAAACACCATATATTTT	CASSALGTIVGNTIYF
.	TRBV15	TRBD2	TRBJ2-1	TGTGCCACCAGCAGAGTAGCGGGGGGGTTCAATGAGCAGTTCTTC	CATSRVAGGFNEQFF
.	TRBV11-2	TRBD1	TRBJ1-1	TGTGCCAGCAACCGACAGGGTGGAGGCACTGAAGCTTTCTTT	CASNRQGGGTEAFF
.	TRBV7-2	.	TRBJ2-1	TGTGCCAGCAGCTCCCCTTACAATGAGCAGTTCTTC	CASSSPYNEQFF
.	TRBV4-3	.	TRBJ1-2	TGCGCCAGCAGCCGATTGACGGGAGGGAACTATGGCTACACCTTC	CASSRLTGGNYGYTF
once	TRBV28	TRBD2	TRBJ2-1	TGTGCCACCTCCGGGACTAGTAATGTCGATGAGCAGTTCTTC	CATSGTSNVDEQFF
once	TRBV5-1	.	TRBJ1-1	TGCGCCAGCAGCTTGGCTGGCAGTTCGAACACTGAAGCTTTCTTT	CASSLAGSSNTEAFF
.	TRBV18	.	TRBJ1-2	TGTGCCAGCTCACCACCGGTGGGGGAGGGCTACACCTTC	CASSPPVGEGYTF
.	TRBV6-5	.	TRBJ1-5	TGTGCCAGCAGTTACTCAGGACCCACCAGCAATCAGCCCCAGCATTTT	CASSYSGPTSNQPQHF
.	TRBV7-9	.	TRBJ2-1	TGTGCCAGCAGCTTTGGATCACACAGTTACAATGAGCAGTTCTTC	CASSFGSHSYNEQFF
.	TRBV28	TRBD1	TRBJ1-2	TGTGCCAGCAGCGACAGGGGGCGCAAGGGCTACACCTTC	CASSDRGRKGYTF
.	TRBV19	TRBD1	TRBJ1-2	TGTGCCAGTAGTGACAGGGGAAGCTATGGCTACACCTTC	CASSDRGSYGYTF
.	TRBV5-1	.	TRBJ1-3	TGCGCCAGCAGCCTCGCGGGGGATTCTGGAAACACCATATATTTT	CASSLAGDSGNTIYF
.	TRBV29-1	TRBD2	TRBJ2-1	TGCAGCGTTGATGAGAAAGGACTAGCGATCTACAATGAGCAGTTCTTC	CSVDEKGLAIYNEQFF
.	TRBV14	.	TRBJ2-3	TGTGCCAGCAGCCAACAGGACGGAAGAACAGATACGCAGTATTTT	CASSQQDGRTDTQYF
.	TRBV28	.	TRBJ2-5	TGTGCCAGCAGGCAACTTATCAGGCTGCCCAGCCAAGAGACCCAGTACTTC	CASRQLIRLPSQETQYF
.	TRBV13	.	TRBJ2-7	TGTGCCAGCAGCTTCGACCGGGCCCGCTCCTACGAGCAGTACTTC	CASSFDRARSYEQYF
once	TRBV18	.	TRBJ1-5	TGTGCCGCTACATTGGATCGAAATCAGCCCCAGCATTTT	CAATLDRNQPQHF
.	TRBV18	.	TRBJ1-1	TGTGCCAGCTCACCCAAAGTCGGCGTCAACACTGAAGCTTTCTTT	CASSPKVGVNTEAFF
.	TRBV14	TRBD1	TRBJ1-6	TGTGCCAGCAGCCAAGCGGGGACAGTCAATTCACCCCTCCACTTT	CASSQAGTVNSPLHF
.	TRBV28	.	TRBJ2-3	TGTGCCAGCAGTTCAACGGGAAGGTGGGCAGATACGCAGTATTTT	CASSSTGRWADTQYF
.	TRBV5-1	.	TRBJ1-5	TGCGCCAGCAGCTTGGAAGGGGGAAGCCAGCCCCAGCATTTT	CASSLEGGSQPQHF
.	TRBV10-3	TRBD1	TRBJ2-1	TGTGCCATCAGTGAGTCGACAGGGGGCAATGAGCAGTTCTTC	CAISESTGGNEQFF
.	TRBV6-1	TRBD1	TRBJ2-7	TGTGCCAGCTCCGGACAGGGGGCCTCCTACGAGCAGTACTTC	CASSGQGASYEQYF